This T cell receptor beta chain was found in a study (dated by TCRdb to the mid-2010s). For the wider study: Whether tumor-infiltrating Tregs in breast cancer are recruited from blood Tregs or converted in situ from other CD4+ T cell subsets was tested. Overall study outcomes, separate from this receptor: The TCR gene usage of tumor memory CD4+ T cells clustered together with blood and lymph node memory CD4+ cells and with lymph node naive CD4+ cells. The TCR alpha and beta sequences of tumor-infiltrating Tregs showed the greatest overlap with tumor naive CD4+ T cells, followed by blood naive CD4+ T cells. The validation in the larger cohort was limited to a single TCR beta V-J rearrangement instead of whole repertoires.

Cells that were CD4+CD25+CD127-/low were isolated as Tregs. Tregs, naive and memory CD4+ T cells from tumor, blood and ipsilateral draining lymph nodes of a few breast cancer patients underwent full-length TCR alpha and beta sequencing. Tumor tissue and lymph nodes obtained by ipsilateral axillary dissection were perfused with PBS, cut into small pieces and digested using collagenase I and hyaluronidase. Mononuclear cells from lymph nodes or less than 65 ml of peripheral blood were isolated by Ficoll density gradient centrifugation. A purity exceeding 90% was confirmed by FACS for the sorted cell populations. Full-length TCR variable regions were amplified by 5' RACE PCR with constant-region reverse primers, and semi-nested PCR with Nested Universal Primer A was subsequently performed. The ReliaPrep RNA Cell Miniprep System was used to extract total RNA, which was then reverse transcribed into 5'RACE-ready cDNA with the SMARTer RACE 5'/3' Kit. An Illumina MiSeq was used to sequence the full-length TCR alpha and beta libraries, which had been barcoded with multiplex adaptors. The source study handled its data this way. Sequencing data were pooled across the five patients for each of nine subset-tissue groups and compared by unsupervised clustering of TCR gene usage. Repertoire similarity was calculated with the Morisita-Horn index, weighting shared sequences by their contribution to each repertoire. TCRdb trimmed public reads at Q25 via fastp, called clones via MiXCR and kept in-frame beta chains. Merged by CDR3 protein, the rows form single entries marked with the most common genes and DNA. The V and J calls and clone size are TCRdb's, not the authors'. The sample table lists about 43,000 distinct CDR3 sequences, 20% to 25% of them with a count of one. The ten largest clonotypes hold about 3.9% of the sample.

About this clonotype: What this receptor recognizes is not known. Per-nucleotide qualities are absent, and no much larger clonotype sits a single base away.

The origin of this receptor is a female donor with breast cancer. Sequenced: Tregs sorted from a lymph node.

The nucleotide sequence reads as follows: TGTGCCAGCAGCTTATCCACAGGGGGCAGAAGCTACAATGAGCAGTTCTTC. Translated, it reads CASSLSTGGRSYNEQFF. The sequence is built from TRBV7-6 and TRBJ2-1; 9 of the junction bases match TRBD1. The CDR3 sequence holds 17 residues, the cysteine and phenylalanine included. Just the 51-base CDR3 DNA is kept, in frame starting at base 1. Reading the germline V gene gives CDR1 SGHVS and CDR2 FNYEAQ. The junction shows trimming of 2 bases on V and 3 bases on J, and the gene matches do not reach 8 bases of it.